This T cell receptor (beta chain) was recovered during a study of T cells expressing NK-cell markers (dated by TCRdb to 2020 to 2022). Background on the whole study: TCR beta-chain repertoires were profiled in sorted CD3+CD56+NKG2C+, CD3+CD56+NKG2C- and CD3+CD56-NKG2C+ T-cell subsets from about 8 donors. Among the eight sequenced donors, only one was HCMV-seronegative, while the other seven were HCMV-seropositive. The eight sequenced donors were randomly selected healthy volunteers, three men and five women. The libraries were sequenced on Illumina HiSeq 2000/2500, MiSeq or NextSeq, producing 2 x 150 bp reads.

Broad study findings and their caveats: Those dominant clonotypes were again the most abundant among CD3+CD56-NKG2C+ cells in a few donors, at roughly 25-65%. It remained unclear whether the expanded NKG2C-expressing T cell clones were specific for HCMV antigens. For roughly 6 donors, the dominant CD3+CD56+NKG2C+ clonotypes were among the top 10 CD8+ clonotypes and accounted for about 1.0-7.0% of CD8+ T cells.

Note on this clonotype: Its antigen target is currently unknown.

To determine HCMV serostatus, a commercial ELISA kit was used to detect HCMV-specific IgG in serum. Peripheral blood mononuclear cells were isolated from blood by Ficoll density gradient centrifugation. The germline V gene gives CDR1 as SGHAT and CDR2 as FQNNGV. The CDR3 holds 17 amino acids from the cysteine to the phenylalanine. This entry has no DNA. Sequencing used an Illumina HiSeq 2000. TCR beta cDNA libraries were made by 5'RACE template switching that added a universal primer site and unique molecular identifiers. cDNA synthesis was primed from the TCR beta constant segment and was followed by two successive PCR amplification steps. Per the source publication's procedure: Reads were demultiplexed and grouped by UMI with MIGEC, and clonotypes were assembled and quantified with MiTCR. Only TCR cDNA sequences supported by at least two reads were kept to exclude erroneous sequences. The tcR package was used for downstream repertoire analysis, and clonotypes were matched between fractions using CDR3 nucleotide sequence together with V segment. VDJmatch was used to annotate antigen specificity against VDJdb, with one amino acid substitution in CDR3 allowed. With the reads reprocessed by TCRdb, a single entry stands for each CDR3 protein sequence and no DNA is reported. These V and J calls originate from TCRdb's pipeline instead of the authors' own analysis. The table of this sample itemizes 150,000 to 180,000 distinct CDR3 sequences. The ten top clones hold 37% of the sample.

Recombination linked TRBV11-2 to TRBJ2-3; TCRdb selects TRBD1, and the lack of DNA leaves this call unchecked. Sequencing input: blood T cells: a sorted CD56 or NKG2C T cell subset, CD4+ or CD8+ T cells, or bulk PBMC T cells (not recorded which). This clonotype originated in a woman aged 50 to 60 in good health. Donor details come from another sample of the same person, matched by shared clones. Here the CDR3 is given as CASSLVLGRPPGDTQYF.